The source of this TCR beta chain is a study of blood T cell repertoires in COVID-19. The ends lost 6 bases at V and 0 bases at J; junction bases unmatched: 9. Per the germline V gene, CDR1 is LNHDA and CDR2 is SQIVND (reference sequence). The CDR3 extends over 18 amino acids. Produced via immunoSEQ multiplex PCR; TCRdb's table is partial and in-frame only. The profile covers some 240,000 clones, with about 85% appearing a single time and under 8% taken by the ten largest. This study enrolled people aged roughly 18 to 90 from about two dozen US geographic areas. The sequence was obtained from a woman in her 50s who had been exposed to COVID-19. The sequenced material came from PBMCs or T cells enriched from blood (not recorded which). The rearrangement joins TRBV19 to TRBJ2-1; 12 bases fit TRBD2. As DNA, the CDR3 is TGTGCCAGTAGCAACTTTCGACTAGCGGGGGCCTCCTACAATGAGCAGTTCTTC. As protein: CASSNFRLAGASYNEQFF.